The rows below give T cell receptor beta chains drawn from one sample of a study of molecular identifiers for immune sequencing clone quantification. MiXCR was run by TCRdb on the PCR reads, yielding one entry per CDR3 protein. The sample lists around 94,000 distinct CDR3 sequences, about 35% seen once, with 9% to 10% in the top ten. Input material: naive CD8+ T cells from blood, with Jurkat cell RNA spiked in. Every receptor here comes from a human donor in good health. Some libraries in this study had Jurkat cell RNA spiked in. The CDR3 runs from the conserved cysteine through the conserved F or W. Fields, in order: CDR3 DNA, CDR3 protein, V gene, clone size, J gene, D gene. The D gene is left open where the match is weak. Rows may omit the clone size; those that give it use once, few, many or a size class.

DNA: TGCGCCAGCAGCCGGGGCCCGGGGTCTGATACGCAGTATTTT
CDR3: CASSRGPGSDTQYF
V: TRBV4-1
size: NA
J: TRBJ2-3
D: NA

DNA: TGCAGCGCCCTTGGGGGAGGGCCCTACGAGCAGTACTTC
CDR3: CSALGGGPYEQYF
V: TRBV29-1
size: many
J: TRBJ2-7
D: TRBD2

DNA: TGTGCCAGCAGGGTGACAGGGGTTGAGGAAAAACTGTTTTTT
CDR3: CASRVTGVEEKLFF
V: TRBV28
size: NA
J: TRBJ1-4
D: TRBD1

DNA: TGTGCCAGCATGTGGGGGGCGAGCACCGGGGAGCTGTTTTTT
CDR3: CASMWGASTGELFF
V: TRBV6-5
size: few
J: TRBJ2-2
D: NA

DNA: TGTGCCAGCAGTTTTGTTTCTGGGGCCAACGTCCTGACTTTC
CDR3: CASSFVSGANVLTF
V: TRBV12-3/TRBV12-4
size: many
J: TRBJ2-6
D: NA

DNA: TGTGCCAGCAGCGTAGTCGGGAGCTCCTACGAGCAGTACTTC
CDR3: CASSVVGSSYEQYF
V: TRBV9
size: few
J: TRBJ2-7
D: NA

DNA: TGCAGCGTTGAAGAGTGGTCAGGCACAGATACGCAGTATTTT
CDR3: CSVEEWSGTDTQYF
V: TRBV29-1
size: many
J: TRBJ2-3
D: NA

DNA: TGTGCCAGCAGTCCCCGACAGGGGCCGTCTCGGAGTGAGCAGTTCTTC
CDR3: CASSPRQGPSRSEQFF
V: TRBV12-3/TRBV12-4
size: NA
J: TRBJ2-1
D: TRBD1

DNA: TGTGCCAGCAGAAAACCAGGGTTCGAAGCTTTCTTT
CDR3: CASRKPGFEAFF
V: TRBV27
size: few
J: TRBJ1-1
D: NA

DNA: TGCAGTGCTAGGGACCGGACTAACTATGGCTACACCTTC
CDR3: CSARDRTNYGYTF
V: TRBV20-1
size: NA
J: TRBJ1-2
D: NA

DNA: TGCAGCGTCCCGGGCAGGTGGAGCACAGATACGCAGTATTTT
CDR3: CSVPGRWSTDTQYF
V: TRBV29-1
size: NA
J: TRBJ2-3
D: NA

DNA: TGCGCCAGCAGCCAGGGGACAGGCGAAGCTTTCTTT
CDR3: CASSQGTGEAFF
V: TRBV4-3
size: many
J: TRBJ1-1
D: TRBD1

DNA: TGTGCCAGCAGTTTTGGACAGTGGCAGGGGGTGACCGAGCAGTACTTC
CDR3: CASSFGQWQGVTEQYF
V: TRBV12-3/TRBV12-4
size: few
J: TRBJ2-7
D: TRBD1

DNA: TGTGCCAGCAGCTCACTGTCAGGACGGGAGGAGACCCAGTACTTC
CDR3: CASSSLSGREETQYF
V: TRBV11-2
size: NA
J: TRBJ2-5
D: NA

DNA: TGTGCCAGCAGTTTATCGAACAACAAGTATGAGCAGTTCTTC
CDR3: CASSLSNNKYEQFF
V: TRBV27
size: NA
J: TRBJ2-1
D: NA

DNA: TGCAGTGCTAGAGGAATAACAGGGGAGTACTACGAGCAGTACTTC
CDR3: CSARGITGEYYEQYF
V: TRBV20-1
size: few
J: TRBJ2-7
D: TRBD1

DNA: TGTGCCAGCAGTTTTTCGCCCCTCAGCTACGAGCAGTACTTC
CDR3: CASSFSPLSYEQYF
V: TRBV5-4
size: NA
J: TRBJ2-7
D: NA

DNA: TGTGCCAGCAGCTCGTTCGGCGGTTATCAGCCCCAGCATTTT
CDR3: CASSSFGGYQPQHF
V: TRBV5-8
size: NA
J: TRBJ1-5
D: NA

DNA: TGCGCCAGCAGCCAAGTGATCGGCAGTGAAGCTTTCTTT
CDR3: CASSQVIGSEAFF
V: TRBV4-1
size: few
J: TRBJ1-1
D: NA

DNA: TGTGCCAGCAGTTTAGGGATAATGGAGACCCAGTACTTC
CDR3: CASSLGIMETQYF
V: TRBV28
size: few
J: TRBJ2-5
D: NA

DNA: TGCGCCAGCGCCCCCGTCTCTGATTGGGATTCACCCCTCCACTTT
CDR3: CASAPVSDWDSPLHF
V: TRBV5-1
size: NA
J: TRBJ1-6
D: NA

DNA: TGTGCCAGCAGCTTGGACCCAGTAGGTCCCGGGGAGCTGTTTTTT
CDR3: CASSLDPVGPGELFF
V: TRBV7-9
size: NA
J: TRBJ2-2
D: NA

DNA: TGTGCCAGCAGTTACAGGGGCTTTCAGCCCCAGCATTTT
CDR3: CASSYRGFQPQHF
V: TRBV28
size: few
J: TRBJ1-5
D: TRBD1

DNA: TGTGCCAGCAGCGTGGGGGGGTACAATGAGCAGTTCTTC
CDR3: CASSVGGYNEQFF
V: TRBV6-6
size: few
J: TRBJ2-1
D: TRBD2

DNA: TGTGCCAGCAGCCCTCCAGGGGGCGGTTACGAGCAGTACTTC
CDR3: CASSPPGGGYEQYF
V: TRBV7-9
size: many
J: TRBJ2-7
D: TRBD1

DNA: TGTGCCAGCAGTTGGGACCACTTGGGCGGCGAAAAACTGTTTTTT
CDR3: CASSWDHLGGEKLFF
V: TRBV28
size: few
J: TRBJ1-4
D: NA

DNA: TGTGCCAGCAGTTCCCTCTGGGGGGCGCGAGGGGACGAGCAGTACTTC
CDR3: CASSSLWGARGDEQYF
V: TRBV12-3/TRBV12-4
size: NA
J: TRBJ2-7
D: NA

DNA: TGTGCCAGCAGTTTCGGAGGGTGGGATAGCGGGAACGAGCAGTACTTC
CDR3: CASSFGGWDSGNEQYF
V: TRBV12-3/TRBV12-4
size: few
J: TRBJ2-7
D: TRBD2

DNA: TGCGCCAGCAGCCAGGAGGCCCTTGCGGGAGCCACAGATACGCAGTATTTT
CDR3: CASSQEALAGATDTQYF
V: TRBV4-1
size: NA
J: TRBJ2-3
D: TRBD2

DNA: TGCAGCGTTTGGGGGAGTAGCGGGCCCTCCTACGAGCAGTACTTC
CDR3: CSVWGSSGPSYEQYF
V: TRBV29-1
size: NA
J: TRBJ2-7
D: TRBD2

DNA: TGCAGCGTCGATCTAGAGAACACCGGGGAGCTGTTTTTT
CDR3: CSVDLENTGELFF
V: TRBV29-1
size: many
J: TRBJ2-2
D: NA

DNA: TGTGCCAGCAGTTTTTCCCCCCTCTGGGGACAGGGGGCACCCGAGCAGTACTTC
CDR3: CASSFSPLWGQGAPEQYF
V: TRBV28
size: many
J: TRBJ2-7
D: TRBD1

DNA: TGCAGTGCTAGAGATCGGGGAGCTAGCGGCCTCTTCCAAGAGACCCAGTACTTC
CDR3: CSARDRGASGLFQETQYF
V: TRBV20-1
size: NA
J: TRBJ2-5
D: TRBD2

DNA: TGCGCCAGCAGCTCCGACAGGGGGTTCTTCTACGAGCAGTACTTC
CDR3: CASSSDRGFFYEQYF
V: TRBV4-3
size: many
J: TRBJ2-7
D: TRBD1

DNA: TGTGCCAGCAGCATCGACAGGGTTCTTGCTTTCTTT
CDR3: CASSIDRVLAFF
V: TRBV12-3/TRBV12-4
size: many
J: TRBJ1-1
D: TRBD1

DNA: TGTGCCAGCAGCTTAGTCGTGGGAACCACAGATACGCAGTATTTT
CDR3: CASSLVVGTTDTQYF
V: TRBV7-9
size: NA
J: TRBJ2-3
D: NA

DNA: TGCGCCAGCAGGGCCGGACTAGCGGGAGAACCAAGCACAGATACGCAGTATTTT
CDR3: CASRAGLAGEPSTDTQYF
V: TRBV10-2
size: NA
J: TRBJ2-3
D: TRBD2

DNA: TGTGCCAGAAGCTTGGGCCTTGGGGCCAACGTCCTGACTTTC
CDR3: CARSLGLGANVLTF
V: TRBV5-6
size: NA
J: TRBJ2-6
D: NA

DNA: TGTGCCAGCAGCTTGGGCCTTGCAACTAGCACAGATACGCAGTATTTT
CDR3: CASSLGLATSTDTQYF
V: TRBV7-9
size: many
J: TRBJ2-3
D: NA

DNA: TGTGCCAGCAGCTTAGCAGGACTCCCACGGAGGCAGTTCTTC
CDR3: CASSLAGLPRRQFF
V: TRBV11-2
size: NA
J: TRBJ2-1
D: NA

DNA: TGTGCCATCAGTGAGTCAGACTACGAGCAGTACTTC
CDR3: CAISESDYEQYF
V: TRBV10-3
size: many
J: TRBJ2-7
D: NA

DNA: TGTGCCAGCAGTTTACCGGAGGGCGACCTCGTCCTGAATCAGCCCCAGCATTTT
CDR3: CASSLPEGDLVLNQPQHF
V: TRBV28
size: NA
J: TRBJ1-5
D: NA

DNA: TGTGCCACCAAGGACAGCAGCGGCGGGGAGCTGTTTTTT
CDR3: CATKDSSGGELFF
V: TRBV9
size: many
J: TRBJ2-2
D: NA

DNA: TGCGCCAGCAGCCCAAAGGGACCACGCACAGATACGCAGTATTTT
CDR3: CASSPKGPRTDTQYF
V: TRBV4-3
size: few
J: TRBJ2-3
D: NA

DNA: TGCAGTGATCCCGAAGGAGACCTAGGGTTCTACGAGCAGTACTTC
CDR3: CSDPEGDLGFYEQYF
V: TRBV20-1
size: NA
J: TRBJ2-7
D: NA

DNA: TGTGCCACCAGCAGAAGCGCTACGCATTGGGGCGACGAGCAGTACTTC
CDR3: CATSRSATHWGDEQYF
V: TRBV15
size: NA
J: TRBJ2-7
D: NA

DNA: TGTGCCAGCAGCTTAGGAGGGGGCCAACCTGCCCGATACGAGCAGTACTTC
CDR3: CASSLGGGQPARYEQYF
V: TRBV7-2
size: few
J: TRBJ2-7
D: TRBD1

DNA: TGCAGTGCGAGCTCCCGGGACTCGAGCTCCTACGAGCAGTACTTC
CDR3: CSASSRDSSSYEQYF
V: TRBV20-1
size: few
J: TRBJ2-7
D: NA

DNA: TGCAGCGTTTCCCCAGGTCCGGGACTAGCGGGAGAAAAGCACACCGGGGAGCTGGTTTTT
CDR3: CSVSPGPGLAGEKHTGELVF
V: TRBV29-1
size: NA
J: TRBJ2-2
D: TRBD2

DNA: TGCAGTGCTAGAGGGACTAGCGGGCCGTCCTACAATGAGCAGTTCTTC
CDR3: CSARGTSGPSYNEQFF
V: TRBV20-1
size: few
J: TRBJ2-1
D: TRBD2

DNA: TGCGCCAGCAGCCAAGCCGGGGAGCTGTTTTTT
CDR3: CASSQAGELFF
V: TRBV4-3
size: NA
J: TRBJ2-2
D: NA

DNA: TGTCCCAGCAGTTTGCGCCGTTTACCTGGGGCCAACGACCTGACTTTC
CDR3: CPSSLRRLPGANDLTF
V: TRBV28
size: NA
J: TRBJ2-6
D: NA